This T cell receptor beta chain was identified in a study of T cells in Graves' hyperthyroidism and ophthalmopathy. From germline, CDR1 is PRHDT and CDR2 FYEKMQ (reference sequence). There are 16 residues in the CDR3. Unmatched junction bases numbered 9, after V lost 5 bases and J lost 3 bases. RNA transcripts were the template for amplifying TCR beta CDR3 regions. The HTBI primer set was used in a first-round RT-PCR of the TCR CDR3. Via MiXCR, TCRdb re-called the multiplex PCR reads, giving one row per CDR3 protein. The sample holds some 550,000 distinct CDR3 sequences; approximately 16% are singletons and the top ten take around 3.5%.

The sequencing input was blood. This TCR came from a woman between 40 and 55 years old with Graves' ophthalmopathy. The V gene is TRBV13, the J gene TRBJ2-2; 7 bases fit TRBD2. The CDR3 DNA reads TGTGCCAGCAGCCCCCTAGCGGAAAGACACACCGGGGAGCTGTTTTTT. Amino acids: CASSPLAERHTGELFF.